These T cell receptor beta chains were read from a single sample in a study of blood T cell repertoires in COVID-19. Profiling relied on immunoSEQ multiplex PCR, and the TCRdb table lists in-frame clones only, not all of them. In the table there are some 200,000 clones, about nine tenths of which are singletons. The sequenced material came from PBMCs or T cells enriched from blood (not recorded which). The receptors here all came from a woman aged 50 to 60 in a cohort exposed to, infected with or recovered from COVID-19 (not recorded which). Both conserved end residues are part of each CDR3. The D gene is left open where the match is weak. Size values are once, few and many counts, or a class for expanded clones, and some rows have none.

j_call | clone_size | d_call | v_call | cdr3_nt | cdr3_aa
TRBJ2-3 | NA | TRBD2 | TRBV27 | TGTGCCAGCAGCCCCGTCTTTGGGGCTAGCGGTGTACAGTATTTT | CASSPVFGASGVQYF
TRBJ1-6 | NA | NA | TRBV6-5 | TGTGCCAGCAGTAAAAACCCGACGGGAAATTCACCCCTCCACTTT | CASSKNPTGNSPLHF
TRBJ2-7 | once | TRBD1 | TRBV5-4 | TGTGCCAGCAGCCGGGACAGCCTGGGGGAGCAGTACTTC | CASSRDSLGEQYF
TRBJ2-5 | NA | NA | TRBV11-2 | TGTGCCAGCAGCCCAGACCCAGCGGCGGGGACCCAGTACTTC | CASSPDPAAGTQYF
TRBJ2-5 | NA | NA | TRBV3-1/TRBV3-2 | TGTGCCAGCAGCAAAGACGCAGGTCCAAGGGAGACCCAGTACTTC | CASSKDAGPRETQYF
TRBJ1-1 | NA | NA | TRBV30 | TGTGCCCGGACAGAGACAGTATTGGAAGCTTTCTTT | CARTETVLEAFF
TRBJ2-2 | once | NA | TRBV11-2 | TGTGCCAGCAGCTTAGAGCGGACGAACACCGGGGAGCTGTTTTTT | CASSLERTNTGELFF
TRBJ1-4 | NA | NA | TRBV10-3 | TGTGCCATCAGAGCGGGGGAGAGAGGAACTAATGAAAAACTGTTTTTT | CAIRAGERGTNEKLFF
TRBJ1-2 | NA | NA | TRBV10-2 | TGCGCCAGCAGTGGAGATGAACGGAGCTATGGCTACACCTTC | CASSGDERSYGYTF
TRBJ2-2 | NA | TRBD1 | TRBV5-5 | TGTGCCAGCAGCGCCGGGACAGGGGCGTACACCGGGGAGCTGTTTTTT | CASSAGTGAYTGELFF
TRBJ2-5 | once | TRBD2 | TRBV5-1 | TGCGCCAGCAGCGCCGGGACTAGCGGGGGGGTGGAGACCCAGTACTTC | CASSAGTSGGVETQYF
TRBJ1-2 | NA | NA | TRBV19 | TGTGCCAGTAGTATGGGAGGGCAGCGCAATGGCTACACCTTC | CASSMGGQRNGYTF
TRBJ2-5 | NA | TRBD2 | TRBV7-2 | TGTGCCAGCAGCATCGAGCGGGGTATGAAGACCCAGTACTTC | CASSIERGMKTQYF
TRBJ1-2 | NA | NA | TRBV18 | TGTGCCAGCTCACCGGGGGGGACCTATGGCTACACCTTC | CASSPGGTYGYTF
TRBJ1-2 | NA | TRBD1 | TRBV19 | TGTGCCAGTGCATCCAGGGGGTATGGCTACACCTTC | CASASRGYGYTF
TRBJ2-2 | NA | TRBD1 | TRBV20-1 | TGCAGTGCTAGTTCACAGGGGCCGAACACCGGGGAGCTGTTTTTT | CSASSQGPNTGELFF
TRBJ1-5 | NA | NA | TRBV28 | TGTGCCAGCACCATCCGGGGTCAGCCCCAGCATTTT | CASTIRGQPQHF
TRBJ2-5 | NA | TRBD2 | TRBV19 | TGTGCCAGTAGTATTACCCTAGCGGGGGGCCCACAAGAGACCCAGTACTTC | CASSITLAGGPQETQYF
TRBJ2-2 | NA | NA | TRBV5-6 | TGTGCCAGCAGCTCAGGACAGCCCACCGGGGAGCTGTTTTTT | CASSSGQPTGELFF
TRBJ1-1 | medium-sized | NA | TRBV30 | TGTGCCTGGAGTCCGCTTAATGGCCTCAATGAAGCTTTCTTT | CAWSPLNGLNEAFF
TRBJ1-5 | few | NA | TRBV9 | TGTGCCAGCAGCGTAGTCGAGCAGCCCCAGCATTTT | CASSVVEQPQHF
TRBJ1-1 | NA | NA | TRBV11-2 | TGTGCCAGCAGCTTAGCGCGGGAGTCAAGATTTGCTTTCTTT | CASSLARESRFAFF
TRBJ1-1 | once | NA | TRBV6-1 | TGTGCCAGCAGTGAGACGATTGAGGTAACTGAAGCTTTCTTT | CASSETIEVTEAFF
TRBJ1-2 | NA | NA | TRBV24-1 | TGTGCCACCAGTGGCGTGTATGGCTACACCTTC | CATSGVYGYTF
TRBJ2-7 | NA | NA | TRBV20-1 | TGCAGTGCTAGTAGGGGTCTGGTCGAGCAGTACTTC | CSASRGLVEQYF
TRBJ1-5 | NA | NA | TRBV7-9 | TGTGCCAGCAGCCTCGATGGGAGGGGAGGACAGCCCCAGCATTTT | CASSLDGRGGQPQHF
TRBJ1-3 | NA | NA | TRBV18 | TGTGCCAGCTCACCAGGCTCGCAGGGAAACACCATATATTTT | CASSPGSQGNTIYF
TRBJ1-1 | NA | TRBD1 | TRBV6-5 | TGTGCCAGCAGTATACGACAGGGTGCGTACACTGAAGCTTTCTTT | CASSIRQGAYTEAFF
TRBJ1-4 | NA | TRBD1 | TRBV30 | TGTGCCGGACAGGGATATGAAAAACTGTTTTTT | CAGQGYEKLFF